This T cell receptor beta chain was found in a study of OX40 agonist ivuxolimab in advanced cancers. Across the study: Intravenous ivuxolimab at 0.01 to 10 mg/kg was given to patients every 2 weeks. With a range of roughly 20 to 80, age averaged approximately 64 years, and around 83% were male.

The CDR3 spans 14 residues. V shed 8 bases, J shed 5 bases, and the junction held 13 bases outside the gene matches. Germline V CDR1 and CDR2: SQVTM, ANQGSEA. Only in-frame clones appear in the TCRdb table, and some are missing; sequencing was by immunoSEQ multiplex PCR. Counted here are under 90,000 clones, roughly 90% occurring once; the ten biggest clones make up approximately 0.19%. This clone was seen more than once but under ten times. Blood specimens came from baseline, cycle 4 day 1, and cycle 7 day 1. The rearrangement uses TRBV29-1 and TRBJ2-7; 9 bases align to TRBD1. This clonotype was obtained from an adult with an advanced solid tumor such as melanoma, head and neck, liver or kidney cancer. The source material was CD4+ or CD8+ T cells sorted from blood, sampled in a trial of the OX40 agonist ivuxolimab. CDR3 DNA: TGCAGCCACACAATCGGGACAGGGAGTAACGAGCAGTACTTC. Translation: CSHTIGTGSNEQYF.